This T cell receptor beta chain was recovered during a study of blood T cell repertoires in COVID-19. Study at large: Some COVID-19 samples were acute and others convalescent; all came from the United States, Italy and Spain. Sources were T cells, B-cell-depleted T cells, or PBMCs; the material itself was cDNA or gDNA.

Original methodology: Amplifying reference gene primers gave estimates of nucleated cell counts. Using immunoSEQ multiplex PCR, the repertoire was profiled, and TCRdb retains in-frame clones only, with some absent. Clone size and the V and J calls come from that table; the DNA yielded D and trimming. The sample consists of around 130,000 clones, roughly 90% of them appearing once. V was clipped by 0 bases and J by 4 bases; unmatched bases: 0. Germline V gene sequence: CDR1 MNHEY, CDR2 SMNVEV (reference sequence). The CDR3 totals 17 residues. The source material was peripheral blood. This chain links TRBV27 with TRBJ2-1, with 16 bases matching TRBD2. The clonotype originates from a man aged 65 to 79 with active COVID-19. In DNA, the CDR3 is TGTGCCAGCAGTTTATCGGGACTAGCGGGAGGGTACAATGAGCAGTTCTTC. Protein sequence: CASSLSGLAGGYNEQFF.